This TCR beta chain was sequenced during a study of regulatory T cells in long-lasting Graves disease. The CDR3 runs 14 residues. Trimming pared 5 bases from V and 0 bases from J, leaving 11 bases between. Per germline, CDR1 KGHSH and CDR2 LQKENI. Whole-study results and caveats: In persistent patients, shared public clonotypes (around 2,500) outnumbered those in new patients (roughly 870). Patients with persistent Graves' had lower TCR diversity than newly diagnosed patients.

A remark on this clonotype: What it binds is unknown.

Time point denoted: persistent/refractory GD, antithyroid drugs over 5 years with positive TRAb. From RNA extracted from PBMCs, the TCR library was made. TCR beta libraries were built with iRepertoire HTBI primers and Arm-PCR of CDR3 regions. TCRdb recomputed calls from the multiplex PCR reads with MiXCR, one row per CDR3 protein. Here the sample spans 430,000 or so distinct CDR3 sequences, 21% being singletons. This clonotype originated in a female donor with Graves disease. Sequencing used peripheral blood mononuclear cells (PBMCs), obtained when the disease was refractory, from a patient treated with antithyroid drugs. The genes are TRBV18 and TRBJ2-7, with D uncertain. The CDR3 DNA reads as TGTGCCAGCTCATTTGTCGACACCTCCTACGAGCAGTACTTC. Amino acids: CASSFVDTSYEQYF.